The 29 T cell receptor beta chains in this list originate from one sample, sequenced in a study of vaccination and CD4 T cells after COVID-19. With the Oncomine TCR Beta short-read assay, DNA from cultured CD4+ T cells was sequenced. TCRdb reanalysed the PCR reads using MiXCR and keeps one entry per CDR3 protein. The sample has over 15,000 distinct CDR3 sequences; around 48% are singletons. These receptors' targets are unknown. Regarding treatment: roughly 11-day PBMC culture with coronavirus spike peptide pools or control peptides (ViraFEST assay). The sequencing used CD4+ T cells from blood, cultured in vitro, collected before SARS-CoV-2 vaccination. The receptors originated from a human donor who had recovered from COVID-19.

The chain recombines TRBV30 with TRBJ1-6, with D uncertain. CDR3 length: 14 residues. Germline V lookup: CDR1 GTSNPN, CDR2 SVGIG (reference sequence). The V and J ends lost 1 base and 8 bases respectively, with 12 bases between them. The CDR3 spells CAWSANLDHSPLHF. CDR3 nucleotides: TGTGCCTGGAGTGCTAATCTGGACCATTCACCCCTCCACTTT.

Regarding this clonotype: A read error may account for a junction end that differs from germline. The chain recombines TRBV7-9 with TRBJ2-7, with 14 bases matching TRBD2. The CDR3 extends over 16 amino acids. Germline V gene lookup returns CDR1 SEHNR and CDR2 FQNEAQ (reference sequence). CDR3 sequence (DNA): TGTGCCAGCAGCTCGGGACTAGCGGGAGTAACACATGAGCAGTATTTC. Translating it yields CASSSGLAGVTHEQYF.

The CDR3 loop reads CASSESRRQETQYF. For the CDR3, the DNA is TGTGCCAGCAGTGAAAGCAGAAGGCAAGAGACCCAGTACTTC. The chain has TRBV2 and TRBJ2-5, with D hard to call. Germline CDR1 and CDR2: SNHLY and FYNNEI. The CDR3 totals 14 residues. V lost 2 bases to trimming and J lost 2 bases, with 9 bases between them.

This clonotype was counted a single time. The gene calls are TRBV20-1 and TRBJ2-1; the match to TRBD1 covers 7 bases. The ends lost 8 bases at V and 6 bases at J; junction bases unmatched: 19. This CDR3 region has 16 residues. Germline loops: CDR1 DFQATT, CDR2 SNEGSKA (reference sequence). The DNA for the CDR3 is TGCAGTTCGCTACGTCCCGACAGGGTAAGGGCCAATGAGCAGTTCTTC. Amino acids: CSSLRPDRVRANEQFF.

V is TRBV7-9 and J is TRBJ2-7; possible D gene TRBD2, 6 bases. V was trimmed by 4 bases and J by 4 bases, leaving 14 bases between them. The germline V gene encodes CDR1 SEHNR and CDR2 FQNEAQ (reference sequence). The CDR3 runs to 14 residues. CDR3 in DNA: TGTGCCAGCAGCTCCTTTCGGGAGCTATACGAGCAGTACTTC. Translating it yields CASSSFRELYEQYF.

The chain recombines TRBV27 with TRBJ2-7; the D gene could be TRBD1 or TRBD2 (5 bases each). The CDR3 is made up of 16 amino acids. Germline assignment: CDR1 MNHEY and CDR2 SMNVEV (reference sequence). Deletions cut 6 bases from V and 0 bases from J, with 18 bases between. Written as DNA, the CDR3 is TGTGCCAGCAGCACCCTCACCGGGACCTACTCCTACGAGCAGTACTTC. Translated: CASSTLTGTYSYEQYF.

J is TRBJ2-3 and V is TRBV24-1, with 7 bases aligning to TRBD1. The CDR3 contains 17 residues. Germline CDR1 and CDR2: KGHDR and SFDVKD. Losses at the gene ends were 4 bases for V and 4 bases for J; bases not matched to a gene: 13. DNA of the CDR3: TGTGCCACCAGTGACCCCGGGGCAATCGACAGGGCAGATACGCAGTATTTT. Translated, it gives CATSDPGAIDRADTQYF.

J is TRBJ1-2 and V is TRBV10-3; D gene uncertain. Per the germline V gene, CDR1 is ENHRY and CDR2 is SYGVKD. Between the trimmed V and J ends, which lost 3 bases and 5 bases, there was a span of 10 bases. The CDR3 spans 13 residues. In DNA form, the CDR3 reads TGTGCCATCAGTGAATCCCGGGGTTATGGCTACACCTTC. Protein: CAISESRGYGYTF.

This clonotype was counted between two and nine times. The chain recombines TRBV6-1 with TRBJ2-3, with 7 bases lining up with TRBD1. The CDR3 has 14 amino acids. Unmatched junction bases numbered 4, after V lost 7 bases and J lost 0 bases. Germline CDR1 and CDR2: MNHNS and SASEGT. The CDR3: CASKWDRSTDTQYF. CDR3 in DNA: TGTGCCAGCAAATGGGACAGAAGCACAGATACGCAGTATTTT.

The chain uses TRBV5-1 and TRBJ1-1, with a tentative D call TRBD1 (5 bases). Germline-derived CDR1 and CDR2 are SGHRS and YFSETQ. V shed 6 bases and J shed 0 bases, with 12 bases lying between them. The CDR3 contains 14 residues. The CDR3 protein is CASTGGRVNTEAFF. The CDR3 DNA is TGCGCCAGCACCGGGGGACGGGTGAACACTGAAGCTTTCTTT.

The J gene is TRBJ2-5, the V gene TRBV21-1; the table gives TRBD1 as D, unverified against the DNA. TRBV21-1 is reported as a pseudogene. The CDR3 runs 12 residues. The CDR3 sequence is CASSKGRDTQYF. DNA of the CDR3: TGTGCCAGCAGCAAAGGCCGGGACACCCAGTACTTC.

V usage is TRBV7-8 and J usage is TRBJ2-3; maybe TRBD2 (5 bases). Germline V CDR1 and CDR2: SGHVS, FQNEAQ. V was shortened by 7 bases and J by 0 bases, with 11 bases between the two germline ends. This CDR3 region has 14 residues. The CDR3 DNA is TGTGCCAGCATGCAGCGGTCTAGCACAGATACGCAGTATTTT. Protein: CASMQRSSTDTQYF.

This clonotype was picked up a small number of times. This sequence joins TRBV10-3 and TRBJ2-3; tentatively, D is TRBD1 or TRBD2 (5 bases each). V lost 4 bases to trimming and J lost 5 bases, with 13 bases between them. From germline, CDR1 is ENHRY and CDR2 SYGVKD. This CDR3 is 14 amino acids long. The CDR3 DNA reads TGTGCCATCAGTGCGGGGACCTTGGTAGATACGCAGTATTTT. Its translation is CAISAGTLVDTQYF.

V usage is TRBV7-8 and J usage is TRBJ2-7; no reliable D call. CDR1 is SGHVS, CDR2 FQNEAQ, per germline. The ends were cut back, 5 bases at V and 6 bases at J, with 8 bases in the middle. The CDR3 covers 11 residues. The CDR3, as DNA: TGTGCCAGCAGCGTGACGAGCGAGCAGTACTTC. Amino acid sequence: CASSVTSEQYF.

The J gene is TRBJ1-6, the V gene TRBV9; possibly TRBD1 for D (6 bases). The V end lost 3 bases, the J end lost 12 bases, and 16 bases lay between the germline ends. CDR3 length equals 14 residues. Germline values: CDR1 SGDLS, CDR2 YYNGEE. This CDR3 reads CASSAHREGGPLHF. CDR3 bases: TGTGCCAGCAGCGCCCACCGGGAGGGGGGACCCCTCCACTTT.

This clonotype has only a few counts. The rearrangement links TRBV6-1 to TRBJ2-3, with 11 bases matching TRBD2. Looked up from germline, CDR1 is MNHNS and CDR2 is SASEGT. Unmatched junction bases numbered 6, after V lost 9 bases and J lost 4 bases. The CDR3 loop spans 14 amino acids. The CDR3 bases are TGTGCCAGGAAACTAGCGGGAGACCCAGATACGCAGTATTTT. Translated, it gives CARKLAGDPDTQYF.

This clonotype was observed a handful of times. This chain links TRBV30 with TRBJ1-6, with TRBD1 as a possible D gene (5 bases). Germline CDR1 reads GTSNPN; CDR2 reads SVGIG (reference sequence). The CDR3 consists of 15 residues. V was trimmed by 0 bases and J by 8 bases, leaving 14 bases between them. In nucleotides, the CDR3 is TGTGCCTGGAGTGTAAGTGGCAGGGTGTATTCACCCCTCCACTTT. It is translated as CAWSVSGRVYSPLHF.

This clonotype was seen once. The chain couples TRBV5-5 to TRBJ1-2; 7 bases match TRBD1. J was trimmed by 4 bases and V by 2 bases; bases with no gene match: 8. CDR1 is SGHKS and CDR2 is YYEKEE in the germline V gene (reference sequence). The CDR3 contains 15 residues. Here the CDR3 reads CASSFVVEGAYGYTF. The CDR3 region has the DNA TGTGCCAGCAGCTTTGTAGTCGAGGGGGCCTATGGCTACACCTTC.

In DNA, the CDR3 is TGCAGTGCTATGGACCCCCCCATCTTGTCCCAGTACTTC. Translated: CSAMDPPILSQYF. V usage is TRBV20-1 and J usage is TRBJ2-5; D is unresolved. Germline assignment: CDR1 DFQATT and CDR2 SNEGSKA (reference sequence). V was shortened by 4 bases and J by 9 bases, with 18 bases between the two germline ends. The CDR3 contains 13 residues.

This clonotype showed up just a few times. The chain links TRBV6-1 to TRBJ1-4; 9 positions match TRBD1. There are 17 residues in the CDR3. Germline-derived CDR1 and CDR2 are MNHNS and SASEGT. V was pared by 0 bases and J by 8 bases, with 10 bases of the junction left unmatched. CDR3 in amino acids: CASSEALGGQGGEKLFF. CDR3 DNA sequence: TGTGCCAGCAGTGAAGCGCTAGGGGGACAGGGAGGAGAAAAACTGTTTTTT.

The chain carries TRBV6-1 and TRBJ2-5, with D hard to call. Germline values: CDR1 MNHNS, CDR2 SASEGT. V dropped 5 bases and J dropped 4 bases, with 14 bases sitting between them. The CDR3 consists of 14 residues. CDR3 sequence reads: CASSTDLRGETQYF. CDR3 bases: TGTGCCAGCAGTACCGACCTGAGAGGAGAGACCCAGTACTTC.

The J gene is TRBJ2-1, the V gene TRBV12-3 or TRBV12-4; 8 nucleotides agree with TRBD2. This CDR3 comprises 14 residues. The junction had 7 bases not matched to a gene; V was cut back by 8 bases and J by 4 bases. The CDR3: CASALTGGYNEQFF. The CDR3 DNA reads as TGTGCCAGCGCTCTGACGGGAGGGTACAATGAGCAGTTCTTC.

The chain couples TRBV12-3 or TRBV12-4 to TRBJ2-2, with 7 bases aligning to TRBD1. The junction had 5 bases not matched to a gene; V was cut back by 6 bases and J by 7 bases. The CDR3 runs 13 residues. As DNA, the CDR3 is TGTGCCAGCAGGGGGACAGTCGGCGGGGAGCTGTTTTTT. Protein sequence: CASRGTVGGELFF.

The V call is TRBV20-1, the J call TRBJ1-6, with D perhaps matching TRBD1 (5 bases). Germline assignment: CDR1 DFQATT and CDR2 SNEGSKA (reference sequence). There are 14 residues in the CDR3. The V gene lost 5 bases and the J gene lost 6 bases, with 14 bases spanning the gap. CDR3 DNA: TGCAGTGCTCCTACCGGGACTGGTAATTCACCCCTCCACTTT. Its protein is CSAPTGTGNSPLHF.

This chain uses TRBV7-8 with TRBJ2-5, with D hard to call. Germline V gene lookup returns CDR1 SGHVS and CDR2 FQNEAQ. The V gene lost 5 bases and the J gene lost 7 bases, with 11 bases spanning the gap. The length of the CDR3 is 12 residues. CDR3 protein: CASSGDTGTQYF. CDR3 nucleotides: TGTGCCAGCAGCGGAGATACGGGGACCCAGTACTTC.

In this sample, this clonotype turned up a few times. At one end the junction does not follow the germline gene, possibly because of a read error. This rearrangement joins TRBV7-8 to TRBJ2-2, with 12 bases matching TRBD1. This CDR3 has 19 amino acids. Germline V gene data show CDR1 as SGHVS and CDR2 as FQNEAQ. The CDR3 region is CASSLARFPGQGAGGELFF. The CDR3 DNA sequence: TGTGCCAGCAGCCTAGCCCGCTTCCCGGGACAGGGGGCGGGCGGGGAGCTGTTTTTT.

V usage is TRBV5-1 and J usage is TRBJ2-3; TRBD1 is a possible D gene (5 bases). Germline V gene lookup returns CDR1 SGHRS and CDR2 YFSETQ. The length of the CDR3 is 11 residues. V was shortened by 6 bases and J by 5 bases, with 7 bases between the two germline ends. The CDR3 spells CASTQGDTQYF. The CDR3 nucleotides are TGCGCCAGCACCCAGGGAGATACGCAGTATTTT.

This rearrangement joins TRBV6-1 to TRBJ1-1; maybe TRBD1 (5 bases). V was clipped by 2 bases and J by 9 bases, with 10 bases between them. CDR1 MNHNS and CDR2 SASEGT come from the germline V gene. This CDR3 spans 12 amino acids. The CDR3 is CASSELSGQAFF. CDR3 nucleotides: TGTGCCAGCAGTGAATTGTCGGGGCAAGCTTTCTTT.

This chain uses TRBV7-9 with TRBJ1-1; maybe TRBD1 (5 bases). V lost 1 base and J 4 bases, leaving 10 bases between the germline ends. The CDR3 is 14 residues long. Germline CDR1 reads SEHNR; CDR2 reads FQNEAQ (reference sequence). The CDR3 protein is CASSLEGLATEAFF. The DNA of the CDR3 is TGTGCCAGCAGCTTAGAGGGACTGGCCACTGAAGCTTTCTTT.